The 16 T cell receptor beta chains given below trace back to one sample, sequenced in a study of cytotoxic CD8 clonotypes in ibrutinib-treated CLL. The method was immunoSEQ multiplex PCR; TCRdb's version includes in-frame clones alone and lacks a portion of them. The data show approximately 130,000 clones, roughly 84% seen once. Specimen: PBMCs, collected after 24 months of ibrutinib treatment. The receptors were gathered from a human donor with chronic lymphocytic leukemia.

The chain employs TRBV5-1 and TRBJ1-2, with unresolved D. Germline CDR1 SGHRS, CDR2 YFSETQ. This CDR3 contains 12 residues. V lost 0 bases and J 5 bases, leaving 5 bases between the germline ends. The CDR3 DNA is TGCGCCAGCAGCTTGGGACGTTATGGCTACACCTTC. It codes for CASSLGRYGYTF. Together with reference TRBV5-1 and TRBJ1-2, the CDR3 gives the full variable domain: KAGVTQTPRYLIKTRGQQVTLSCSPISGHRSVSWYQQTPGQGLQFLFEYFSETQRNKGNFPGRFSGRQFSNSRSEMNVSTLELGDSALYLCASSLGRYGYTFGSGTRLTVV.

V gene TRBV5-1 combines with J gene TRBJ1-4, with a possible D match to TRBD1 (5 bases). This CDR3 has 15 residues. CDR1 SGHRS and CDR2 YFSETQ come from the germline V gene. Trimming took off 4 bases at V and 0 bases at J, with 10 bases between the two ends. The CDR3 sequence: CASSRQPSTNEKLFF. As DNA, the CDR3 is TGCGCCAGCAGCCGACAGCCTTCAACTAATGAAAAACTGTTTTTT.

This clone was found a few times. This chain links TRBV23-1 with TRBJ2-7, with 10 bases matching TRBD1. Being an ORF, TRBV23-1 has a function that is uncertain. J was trimmed by 5 bases and V by 0 bases; bases with no gene match: 10. The CDR3 runs 17 residues. CDR3 nucleotides: TGCGCCAGCAGTCAATCTAGGGCGACAGGGGGCGCGGACGAGCAGTACTTC. Amino acid sequence: CASSQSRATGGADEQYF.

The chain joins TRBV2 to TRBJ1-4; D gene unclear. The CDR3 is made up of 17 amino acids. V lost 0 bases and J 0 bases, leaving 11 bases between the germline ends. From germline, CDR1 is SNHLY and CDR2 FYNNEI. The CDR3 loop reads CASSEAPGRATNEKLFF. The CDR3 nucleotides are TGTGCCAGCAGTGAAGCCCCCGGGAGGGCAACTAATGAAAAACTGTTTTTT.

V gene TRBV5-1 combines with J gene TRBJ2-7; D not resolved. Looked up from germline, CDR1 is SGHRS and CDR2 is YFSETQ. The CDR3 is 13 residues long. With 4 bases removed from V and 0 bases from J, the gap between germline ends came to 8 bases. As DNA, the CDR3 is TGCGCCAGCAGCCCCGAGTTCTCCTACGAGCAGTACTTC. As protein: CASSPEFSYEQYF.

This clone occurred a few times. The chain employs TRBV7-6 and TRBJ1-2; a possible D gene is TRBD1 (6 bases). The CDR3 spans 14 residues. The V end was cut by 2 bases, the J end by 4 bases, with 11 bases between. Germline lookup yields CDR1 SGHVS and CDR2 FNYEAQ. The CDR3 protein is CASSLSQGGYGYTF. The CDR3 DNA sequence: TGTGCCAGCAGCTTATCACAGGGCGGCTATGGCTACACCTTC.

This chain links TRBV7-9 with TRBJ2-1, with TRBD2 matching 8 bases. This CDR3 has 18 residues. J lost 3 bases, V lost 5 bases, and 15 bases had no gene match. The germline CDR1 and CDR2 sequences are SEHNR and FQNEAQ (reference sequence). This CDR3 reads CASSPLAAGGGVYNEQFF. The CDR3 DNA follows: TGTGCCAGCAGCCCCCTAGCGGCCGGGGGGGGCGTCTACAATGAGCAGTTCTTC.

In its sample, this clone was seen once. The gene calls are TRBV15 and TRBJ2-5; D is perhaps TRBD1 (6 bases). Deletions cut 9 bases from V and 5 bases from J, with 13 bases between. Germline lookup yields CDR1 LNHNV and CDR2 YYDKDF (reference sequence). This CDR3 contains 12 residues. CDR3 residues: CATQGFGETQYF. The CDR3 DNA sequence: TGTGCCACTCAGGGGTTCGGCGAGACCCAGTACTTC.

The chain combines TRBV27 with TRBJ2-5, with TRBD1 as a possible D gene (6 bases). Trimming took 0 bases from V and 2 from J, leaving 16 bases between them. CDR3 length equals 17 residues. Germline V gene sequence: CDR1 MNHEY, CDR2 SMNVEV (reference sequence). The CDR3 sequence is CASSLSVDRSNQETQYF. In DNA, the CDR3 is TGTGCCAGCAGTTTATCGGTCGACAGGTCGAATCAAGAGACCCAGTACTTC.

The chain couples TRBV6-6 to TRBJ1-3; a weak D match, TRBD1 (6 bases). This CDR3 has 15 amino acids. With 0 bases removed from V and 2 bases from J, the gap between germline ends came to 8 bases. Germline values: CDR1 MNHNY, CDR2 SVGAGI (reference sequence). The CDR3 protein is CASSYSPGAGNTIYF. CDR3 coding DNA: TGTGCCAGCAGTTACTCACCAGGGGCTGGAAACACCATATATTTT.

The chain carries TRBV6-5 and TRBJ1-6; D gene ambiguous. This CDR3 spans 15 amino acids. The germline gives CDR1 MNHEY, CDR2 SVGAGI. Trimming left V 0 bases short and J 13 bases short, with 16 bases between. The DNA of the CDR3 is TGTGCCAGCAGTTACTCGATTTCAGGCTCCACTCCCCTCCACTTT. Its translation is CASSYSISGSTPLHF.

The V and J genes are TRBV5-1 and TRBJ2-5; the D gene is possibly TRBD1 (6 bases). The V end lost 6 bases, the J end lost 5 bases, and 14 bases lay between the germline ends. The CDR3 is 13 residues long. Germline values: CDR1 SGHRS, CDR2 YFSETQ. The CDR3 region has the DNA TGCGCCAGCACGCTAGGGGGTAGGGAGACCCAGTACTTC. It yields the protein CASTLGGRETQYF.

The DNA for the CDR3 is TGTGCCAGCTCACCACGGCCGGACCGGCTGGATGGCTACACCTTC. This codes for CASSPRPDRLDGYTF. This chain joins TRBV18 and TRBJ1-2, with D unclear. Per the germline V gene, CDR1 is KGHSH and CDR2 is LQKENI. V was cut by 1 base and J by 6 bases, with 15 bases left in between. CDR3 length equals 15 residues.

The chain employs TRBV18 and TRBJ2-7; D possibly corresponds to TRBD1 (6 bases). Trimming shortened V by 3 bases and J by 3 bases, and 12 bases separated the two germline ends. Germline values: CDR1 KGHSH, CDR2 LQKENI. CDR3 length: 14 residues. Here the CDR3 DNA reads TGTGCCAGCTCACCTAGGACAGCAGACTACGAGCAGTACTTC. This encodes CASSPRTADYEQYF.

The chain is built from TRBV27 and TRBJ2-3, with D possibly TRBD1 on 6 matching bases. The CDR3 is made up of 15 amino acids. V was clipped by 4 bases and J by 1 base, with 12 bases between them. Germline CDR1 and CDR2: MNHEY and SMNVEV (reference sequence). The CDR3 is CASSWGTLGTDTQYF. CDR3 DNA sequence: TGTGCCAGCAGTTGGGGGACACTTGGCACAGATACGCAGTATTTT.

The rearrangement links TRBV9 to TRBJ2-7; D not resolved. In germline, CDR1 is SGDLS, CDR2 YYNGEE. The V gene lost 5 bases and the J gene lost 1 base, with 19 bases spanning the gap. The CDR3 spans 16 residues. CDR3 in DNA: TGTGCCAGCAGTGACGGCTTCGGGTCCCAGTCCTACGAGCAGTACTTC. It translates to CASSDGFGSQSYEQYF.